A single sample gave rise to the 9 T cell receptor beta chains below, sequenced in a study of blood T cell repertoires in COVID-19. TCRdb's copy holds only in-frame clones and misses some; the assay was immunoSEQ multiplex PCR. This table has some 390,000 clones, just under 90% appearing once. Sequenced sample: PBMCs or T cells enriched from blood (not recorded which). The source is a woman under 40 who had recovered from COVID-19.

V usage is TRBV12-3 or TRBV12-4 and J usage is TRBJ1-1; D is possibly TRBD1 (6 bases). V lost 6 bases and J lost 1, with 9 bases in between. CDR3 size: 13 residues. The CDR3 sequence is CASRRQANTEAFF. The CDR3, as DNA: TGTGCCAGCAGGAGACAGGCGAACACTGAAGCTTTCTTT.

V is TRBV2 and J is TRBJ1-4; perhaps TRBD1 as D (5 bases). Trimming removed 5 bases at V and 3 bases at J, with 10 bases between. Germline V gives CDR1 SNHLY, CDR2 FYNNEI. This CDR3 contains 14 residues. Here the CDR3 reads CASSRQTPNEKLFF. CDR3 in DNA: TGTGCCAGCAGTAGACAGACCCCTAATGAAAAACTGTTTTTT.

The chain employs TRBV28 and TRBJ1-1, with 9 bases lining up with TRBD1. This CDR3 contains 17 residues. J gave up 4 bases and V 5 bases, and 14 bases lay outside the gene matches. Germline CDR1 MDHEN, CDR2 SYDVKM. CDR3 sequence reads: CASSPHRGQRGPTEAFF. The DNA for the CDR3 is TGTGCCAGCAGTCCACACAGGGGGCAGAGGGGCCCCACTGAAGCTTTCTTT.

The chain carries TRBV28 and TRBJ2-3; 8 positions match TRBD2. Per germline, CDR1 MDHEN and CDR2 SYDVKM. CDR3 size: 13 residues. With V trimmed by 6 bases and J by 11 bases, 10 bases remained unmatched. CDR3 loop: CASRYYSGIKQYF. The CDR3 DNA sequence: TGTGCCAGCAGATACTATAGCGGGATCAAGCAGTATTTT.

The CDR3 here is CASSFLYEQYF. The DNA for the CDR3 is TGTGCCAGCAGCTTCCTGTACGAGCAGTACTTC. The V call is TRBV11-2, the J call TRBJ2-7; D is unresolved. The V end was cut by 3 bases, the J end by 4 bases, with 4 bases between. From germline, CDR1 is SGHAT and CDR2 FQNNGV. This CDR3 contains 11 residues.

J is TRBJ1-1 and V is TRBV3-1 (or the pseudogene TRBV3-2), with 10 nucleotides matching TRBD1. The V segment lost 1 base and the J segment 6 bases; nucleotides outside the gene matches: 5. Germline V gene data show CDR1 as LGHDT and CDR2 as YNNKEL (reference sequence). The CDR3 is 15 residues long. CDR3: CASSQGTGTGAEAFF. CDR3 sequence (DNA): TGTGCCAGCAGCCAAGGCACCGGGACAGGGGCTGAAGCTTTCTTT.

This clone was seen once. The chain uses TRBV4-3 and TRBJ1-1; 7 nucleotides match TRBD1. Trimming at V came to 2 bases and at J to 11 bases, leaving 8 bases not matched to a gene. The CDR3 extends over 13 amino acids. The germline CDR1 and CDR2 sequences are LGHNA and YSLEER. The CDR3 bases are TGCGCCAGCAGCCAAAAAAGGGGGCTACGGGCTTTCTTT. This gives the protein CASSQKRGLRAFF.

This clone was seen a single time. J is TRBJ1-4 and V is TRBV4-3, with 9 bases that match TRBD1. Germline V lookup: CDR1 LGHNA, CDR2 YSLEER. After removal of 4 bases from V and 8 bases from J, the junction contained 11 bases not matched to a gene. The CDR3 is 16 amino acids. CDR3 residues: CASSPRPGQGFEKLFF. CDR3 DNA: TGCGCCAGCAGCCCTCGGCCGGGACAGGGATTCGAAAAACTGTTTTTT.

V gene TRBV7-9 combines with J gene TRBJ2-2; a possible D gene is TRBD2 (6 bases). V was trimmed by 4 bases and J by 6 bases, leaving 9 bases between them. CDR3 size: 13 residues. Germline V gene lookup returns CDR1 SEHNR and CDR2 FQNEAQ (reference sequence). Here the CDR3 reads CASSSPSAGELFF. CDR3 nucleotide sequence: TGTGCCAGCAGCTCACCTAGCGCCGGGGAGCTGTTTTTT.